This T cell receptor beta chain was retrieved from a study of neurological immune-mediated disorders. Use was made of approximately 1 million CD4+ or CD8+ T cells in sorted libraries. Each TCR transcript was tagged with a 10-nucleotide random UMI during 5'RACE. TCRdb re-analysed the 5' RACE reads in MiXCR, keeping a single row per CDR3 protein. This table holds about 30,000 distinct CDR3 sequences, approximately 5% found once. Overall study findings and caveats: Multiple sclerosis was found to have the least TCR clonal expansion, below healthy controls, and HTLV-1-associated myelopathy the most. No CDR3 amino acid sequences recurred among expanded clones across subjects, suggesting private repertoires in all groups.

This clonotype was detected ten times or more. Its target is unknown. This clonotype was sampled from a woman between 50 and 59 years old in good health. What was sequenced was CD4+ T cells from blood.

The CDR3 sequence is CASRPQGADTGELFF. CDR3 in DNA: TGCGCCAGCAGACCCCAGGGGGCCGACACCGGGGAGCTGTTTTTT. The chain recombines TRBV5-1 with TRBJ2-2, with TRBD1 identical over 8 bases. Unmatched junction bases numbered 6, after V lost 5 bases and J lost 3 bases. The CDR3 loop spans 15 amino acids. The germline CDR1 and CDR2 sequences are SGHRS and YFSETQ.